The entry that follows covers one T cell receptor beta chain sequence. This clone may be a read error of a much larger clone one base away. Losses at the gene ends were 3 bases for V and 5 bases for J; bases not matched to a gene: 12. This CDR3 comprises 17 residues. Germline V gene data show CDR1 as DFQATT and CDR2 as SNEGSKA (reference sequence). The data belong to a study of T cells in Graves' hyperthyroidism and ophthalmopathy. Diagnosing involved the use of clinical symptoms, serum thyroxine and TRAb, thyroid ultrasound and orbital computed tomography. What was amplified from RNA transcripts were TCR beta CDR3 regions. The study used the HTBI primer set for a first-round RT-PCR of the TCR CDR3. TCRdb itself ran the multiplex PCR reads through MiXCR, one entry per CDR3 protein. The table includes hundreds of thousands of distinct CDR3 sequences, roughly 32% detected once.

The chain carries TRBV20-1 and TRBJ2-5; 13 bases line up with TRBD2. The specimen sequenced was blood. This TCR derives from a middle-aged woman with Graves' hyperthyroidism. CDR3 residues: CSARALAGGPSWETQYF. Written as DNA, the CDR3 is TGCAGTGCTAGGGCACTAGCGGGAGGGCCGTCGTGGGAGACCCAGTACTTC.